The T cell receptor beta chain described here comes from a study of T cells after yellow fever vaccination. The J segment lost 4 bases and the V segment lost 0 bases, leaving 6 bases of the junction unmatched. The germline V gene has CDR1 LGHNA and CDR2 YSLEER. The CDR3 covers 15 residues. TCRdb called the 5' RACE reads again in MiXCR, with one record for every CDR3 protein. The table lists about 500,000 distinct CDR3 sequences, around a sixth of them singletons. Only a few counts were recorded for this clonotype. Sequenced material: PBMCs, taken 5 to 6 days after the first yellow fever vaccination. The gene calls are TRBV4-3 and TRBJ2-7, with 7 bases matching TRBD1. The sequence was collected from a young man who received the YFV17D yellow fever vaccine. The CDR3 DNA reads TGCGCCAGCAGCCAAGACAATAACAGGGGTTACGAGCAGTACTTC. Translating it yields CASSQDNNRGYEQYF.